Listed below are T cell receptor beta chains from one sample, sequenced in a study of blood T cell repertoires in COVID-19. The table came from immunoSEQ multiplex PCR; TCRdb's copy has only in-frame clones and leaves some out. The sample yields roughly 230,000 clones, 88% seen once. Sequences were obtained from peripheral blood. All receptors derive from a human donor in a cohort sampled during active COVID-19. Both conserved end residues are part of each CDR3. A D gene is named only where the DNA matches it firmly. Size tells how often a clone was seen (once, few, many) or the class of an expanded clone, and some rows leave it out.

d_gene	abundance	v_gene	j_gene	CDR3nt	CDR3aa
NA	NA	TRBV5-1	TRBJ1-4	TGCGCCAGCAGCTCGGCGAGCAGGGATGAAAAACTGTTTTTT	CASSSASRDEKLFF
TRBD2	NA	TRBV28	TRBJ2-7	TGTGCCAGCAGACCTAGCGGGACTCCCTACGAGCAGTACTTC	CASRPSGTPYEQYF
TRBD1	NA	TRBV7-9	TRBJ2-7	TGTGCCAGCAGCGATTTGGGTAGGGGGCCCATGGACGAGCAGTACTTC	CASSDLGRGPMDEQYF
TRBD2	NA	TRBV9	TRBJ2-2	TGTGCCAGCAGCGTAGGAGGTAGCGGGGGGGCCCCCGGGGAGCTGTTTTTT	CASSVGGSGGAPGELFF
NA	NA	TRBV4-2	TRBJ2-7	TGTGCCAGCAGCCAAGACCCGGGCTCCTACGAGCAGTACTTC	CASSQDPGSYEQYF
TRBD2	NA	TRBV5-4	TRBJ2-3	TGTGCCAGCAGCTTGCCGCTAGCGGGATTAGGGACAGATACGCAGTATTTT	CASSLPLAGLGTDTQYF
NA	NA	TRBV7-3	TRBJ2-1	TGTGCCAGCAGCTTGGGCATATCTTACAATGAGCAGTTCTTC	CASSLGISYNEQFF
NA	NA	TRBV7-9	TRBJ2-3	TGTGCCAGCAGCAGTCGGGGATTTGCAGATACGCAGTATTTT	CASSSRGFADTQYF
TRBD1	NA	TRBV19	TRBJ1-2	TGTGCCAGTAGTACGCCGGGACAGGGGAACTATGGCTACACCTTC	CASSTPGQGNYGYTF
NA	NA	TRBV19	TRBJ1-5	TGTGCCAGTAGTGGGGGTCGTACAGGGCATCAGCCCCAGCATTTT	CASSGGRTGHQPQHF
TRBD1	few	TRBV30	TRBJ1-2	TGTGCCTGCTCTGACAGGGCCTTTCCCTATGGCTACACCTTC	CACSDRAFPYGYTF
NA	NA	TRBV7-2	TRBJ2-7	TGTGCCAGCAGCCCGGAGGGGTCGCGGGCCTACGAGCAGTACTTC	CASSPEGSRAYEQYF
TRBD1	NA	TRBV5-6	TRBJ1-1	TGTGCCAGCAGCTTGGGACAGGGGATGAACACTGAAGCTTTTTTT	CASSLGQGMNTEAFF
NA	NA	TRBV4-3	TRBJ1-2	TGCGCCAGCAGCCAGGGCCAATCAGCCTATGGCTACACCTTC	CASSQGQSAYGYTF
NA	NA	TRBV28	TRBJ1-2	TGTGCCAGCACCCCTCCAGGACACCATGGCTACACCTTC	CASTPPGHHGYTF
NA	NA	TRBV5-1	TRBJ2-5	TGCGCCAGCAGCTTGGCCACGGGGATCCAAGAGACCCAGTACTTC	CASSLATGIQETQYF
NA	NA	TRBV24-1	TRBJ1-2	TGTGCCACCAGTGATTTAGCCAGGGTCTATGGCTACACCTTC	CATSDLARVYGYTF
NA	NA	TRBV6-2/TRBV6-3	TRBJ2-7	TGTGCCAGCAGTTTTCTTCCCTCGAGCTCCTACGAGCAGTACTTC	CASSFLPSSSYEQYF
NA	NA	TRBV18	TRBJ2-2	TGTGCCAGCTCACCACGGCGGGGCCTAAAAACTTACACCGGGGAGCTGTTTTTT	CASSPRRGLKTYTGELFF
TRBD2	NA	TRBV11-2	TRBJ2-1	TGTGCCAGCAGCTTAATACGGCGGGGGTGGGTAAAGTTCTTC	CASSLIRRGWVKFF
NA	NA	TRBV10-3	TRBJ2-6	TGTGCCATCAGTGAGTCGATTCTCCCCGGCGTCCTGACTTTC	CAISESILPGVLTF
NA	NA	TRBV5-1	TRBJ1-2	TGCGCCAGCAGCTTGGAATCTGGCCTCTATGGCTACACCTTC	CASSLESGLYGYTF
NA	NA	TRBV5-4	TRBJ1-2	TGTGCCAGCAGCTTGGTCCGAGACTTTAACTATGGCTACACCTTC	CASSLVRDFNYGYTF
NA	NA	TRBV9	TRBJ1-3	TGTGCCAGCAGCGCCCATCGCCAGGAAGCTGGAAACACCATATATTTT	CASSAHRQEAGNTIYF
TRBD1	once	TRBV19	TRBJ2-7	TGTGCCAGTAGCCAAGGACAGGGGGCCGAGCAGTACTTC	CASSQGQGAEQYF
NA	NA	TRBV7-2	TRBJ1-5	TGTGCCAGCAGCTTACGGACAGGCAATCAGCCCCAGCATTTT	CASSLRTGNQPQHF
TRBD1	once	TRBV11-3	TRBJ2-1	TGTGCCAGCAGTCCACCGGGACAGGGAAACAATGAGCAGTTCTTC	CASSPPGQGNNEQFF
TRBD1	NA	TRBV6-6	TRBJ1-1	TGTGCCATCTTGGACAGGGGGACTGAAGCTTTCTTT	CAILDRGTEAFF
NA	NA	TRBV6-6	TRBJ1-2	TGTGCCAGCAAGCCTCACAGGGACTATGGCTACACCTTC	CASKPHRDYGYTF
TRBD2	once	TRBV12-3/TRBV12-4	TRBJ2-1	TGTGCCAGCCAGACTAGCGTGAACAATGAGCAGTTCTTC	CASQTSVNNEQFF
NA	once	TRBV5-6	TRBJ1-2	TGTGCCAGCAGCTCAACACAGGAGGGCAGGGGCTACACCTTC	CASSSTQEGRGYTF
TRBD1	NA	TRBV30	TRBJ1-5	TGTGCCTCGCCTTGGGACAGGTCAAATCAGCCCCAGCATTTT	CASPWDRSNQPQHF
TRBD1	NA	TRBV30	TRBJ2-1	TGTGCCTGGTGGCAGTGGGACAGGGGAGGGAATGAGCAGTTCTTC	CAWWQWDRGGNEQFF
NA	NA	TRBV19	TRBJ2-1	TGTGCCAGTAGGGCTTACAATGAGCAGTTCTTC	CASRAYNEQFF
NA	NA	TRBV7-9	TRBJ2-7	TGTGCCAGCAGCTTAGCGGGGGGGCATCGCGAGCAGTACTTC	CASSLAGGHREQYF
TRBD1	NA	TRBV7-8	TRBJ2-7	TGTGCCAGCAGCCCCGGGACAGTCTACGAGCAGTACTTC	CASSPGTVYEQYF
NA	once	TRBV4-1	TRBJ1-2	TGCGCCAGCAGCAGTCTCCGTAGGGCAGGGGTTAACTATGGCTACACCTTC	CASSSLRRAGVNYGYTF
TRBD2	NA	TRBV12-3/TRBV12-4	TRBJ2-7	TGTGCCAGCAGTTTGGTCCGGGAGGGCGAGCAGTACTTC	CASSLVREGEQYF
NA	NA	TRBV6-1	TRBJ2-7	TGTGCCAGCAGTGACAGTTACGAGCAGTACTTC	CASSDSYEQYF
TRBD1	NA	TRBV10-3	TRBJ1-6	TGTGCCATCAGTGAGTCGAATCGCAGGGGGCATAATTCACCCCTCCACTTT	CAISESNRRGHNSPLHF
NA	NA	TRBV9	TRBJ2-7	TGTGCCAGCAGCGTAGGAAACTTTTTCAACGAGCAGTACTTC	CASSVGNFFNEQYF
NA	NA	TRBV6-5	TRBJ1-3	TGTGCCAGCGGGCTGGATCAGGGCTCTGGAAACACCATATATTTT	CASGLDQGSGNTIYF
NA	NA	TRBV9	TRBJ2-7	TGTGCCAGCAGCGTAGACCCCCTCGAGCCGGGGGACCACGAGCAGTACTTC	CASSVDPLEPGDHEQYF
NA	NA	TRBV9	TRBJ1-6	TGTGCCAGCAGCCCGGGGAATTCACCCCTCCACTTT	CASSPGNSPLHF